The TCR beta chain described here comes from a study of CD8 T cells in Susac syndrome. Random-hexamer reverse transcription was applied to roughly 0.5 to 1 ug RNA. One entry per CDR3 protein results from TCRdb running MiXCR on the immunoSEQ multiplex PCR reads. The sample carries about 250,000 distinct CDR3 sequences, approximately 92% recorded once. On this clonotype: Its antigen remains unknown.

With 4 bases removed from V and 5 bases from J, the gap between germline ends came to 21 bases. Germline CDR1 and CDR2: SGHNT and YYREEE (reference sequence). The CDR3 sequence is 17 residues long. In blood CD8+ and CD4+ T cells, TCR beta underwent sequencing. FACS enriched CD8+ TEMRA cells, while bulk CD8+ and CD4+ were negatively isolated. General observations from the study: The study conceded that its TCR sequencing and HLA analysis involved relatively few individuals.

The sequence was collected from a human donor with multiple sclerosis. This sequence joins TRBV5-4 and TRBJ2-2; tentatively, D is TRBD2 (5 bases). The material sequenced was CD4+ T cells from PBMCs. The CDR3 DNA reads as TGTGCCAGCAGCCCCGACCAGGCCCAACCGGGAACCGGGGAGCTGTTTTTT. Residues: CASSPDQAQPGTGELFF.